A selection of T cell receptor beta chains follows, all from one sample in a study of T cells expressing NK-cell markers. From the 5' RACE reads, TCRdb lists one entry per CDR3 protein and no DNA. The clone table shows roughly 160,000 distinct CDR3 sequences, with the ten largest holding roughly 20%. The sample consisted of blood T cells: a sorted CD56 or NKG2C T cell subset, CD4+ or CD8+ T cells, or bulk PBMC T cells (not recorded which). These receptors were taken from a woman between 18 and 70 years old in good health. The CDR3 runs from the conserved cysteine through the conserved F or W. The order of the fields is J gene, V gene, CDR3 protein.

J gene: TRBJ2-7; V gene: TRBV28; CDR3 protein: CASTSEAGAIYEQYF
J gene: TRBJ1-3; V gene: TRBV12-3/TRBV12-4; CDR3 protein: CASGRSGNTIYF
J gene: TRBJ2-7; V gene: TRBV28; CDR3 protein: CASSSPSSGTYEQYF
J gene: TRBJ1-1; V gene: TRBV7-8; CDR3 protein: CASSIPGQGFSTNTEAFF
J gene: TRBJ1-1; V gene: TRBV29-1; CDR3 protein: CSVWKNTEAFF
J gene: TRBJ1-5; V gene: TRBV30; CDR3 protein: CAWSHGGDQPQHF
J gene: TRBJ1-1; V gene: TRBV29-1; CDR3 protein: CSVAKGTGNTEAFF
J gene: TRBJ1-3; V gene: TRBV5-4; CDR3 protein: CASSHTNSGNTIYF
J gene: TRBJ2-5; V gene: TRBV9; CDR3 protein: CASSVQAGGVETQYF
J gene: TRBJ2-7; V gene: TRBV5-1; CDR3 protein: CASSQTSGTGEQYF
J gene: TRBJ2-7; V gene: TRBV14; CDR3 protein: CASSQDSSREYF
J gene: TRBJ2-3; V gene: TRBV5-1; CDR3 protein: CASSTEAGRGERRQYF
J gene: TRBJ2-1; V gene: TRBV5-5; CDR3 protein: CASGPGRRKVYNEQFF
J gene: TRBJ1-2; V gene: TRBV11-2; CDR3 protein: CASSLVPQSNYGYTF
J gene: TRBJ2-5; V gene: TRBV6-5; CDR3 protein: CASSYYPGQETQYF
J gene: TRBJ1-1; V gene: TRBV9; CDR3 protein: CASSVGPERNTEAFF